The clone carrying this T cell receptor (beta chain) turned up a few times. Its matching antigen is unknown. The time point is: patch test 1, 2 weeks after DPC sensitization. As to treatment: therapeutic diphenylcyclopropenone sensitization with weekly scalp DPC. Extraction yielded total RNA from whole blood (unfractionated). TCRdb reprocessed the RACE reads with MiXCR, giving one entry per CDR3 protein. The table lists 85,000 or so distinct CDR3 sequences, about 11% of them singletons. CDR3 length: 15 residues. Trimming removed 4 bases at V and 1 base at J, with 15 bases between. Germline values: CDR1 DFQATT, CDR2 SNEGSKA (reference sequence). These data come from a study of human T cells and chemical hapten exposure. Study at large: Variation in per-sample TCR yields came mainly from small pooled library volume differences.

Points from the study as a whole: Having alopecia, the donors may differ immunologically from healthy people.

The material sequenced was whole blood, taken in connection with sensitization to the hapten diphenylcyclopropenone (DPC). The clonotype was recovered from a woman in her 50s with alopecia areata. Some clones in this sample may be carry-over from other donors' samples. V usage is TRBV20-1 and J usage is TRBJ2-3, with D maybe TRBD1 (6 bases). The CDR3: CSANDRRKGTDTQYF. CDR3 sequence (DNA): TGCAGTGCTAATGACAGGCGGAAAGGCACAGATACGCAGTATTTT.